Below, 4 T cell receptor beta chains from the same sample are listed, as sequenced in a study of blood T cell repertoires in COVID-19. Here immunoSEQ multiplex PCR was the method, and the copy in TCRdb shows in-frame clones only, minus some. The table has a few hundred thousand clones, 75% to 90% seen once. Sequenced material: peripheral blood. These receptor sequences come from a human donor in a cohort sampled during active COVID-19.

V and J are TRBV9 and TRBJ2-2; TRBD2 aligns across 13 bases. Unmatched junction bases numbered 8, after V lost 3 bases and J lost 3 bases. The CDR3 is 18 amino acids. From germline, CDR1 is SGDLS and CDR2 YYNGEE. The CDR3 sequence is CASSGGTSGKLYTGELFF. The CDR3 DNA is TGTGCCAGCAGCGGAGGGACTAGCGGGAAACTGTACACCGGGGAGCTGTTTTTT.

This clone has just a few counts. The CDR3 sequence is CASSGRNEQFF. The CDR3, as DNA: TGTGCCAGCAGCGGGAGGAATGAGCAGTTCTTC. This chain links TRBV2 with TRBJ2-1, with 7 bases fitting TRBD2. CDR3 length: 11 amino acids. Germline V gives CDR1 SNHLY, CDR2 FYNNEI. V dropped 6 bases and J dropped 7; count of bases not matched to a gene: 0.

This chain joins TRBV6-6 and TRBJ2-2; 12 bases agree with TRBD1. Trimming at V came to 5 bases and at J to 6 bases, leaving 10 bases not matched to a gene. Germline V gene data show CDR1 as MNHNY and CDR2 as SVGAGI (reference sequence). The CDR3 sequence is 17 residues long. CDR3 loop: CASSRRPGQGAAGELFF. CDR3 sequence (DNA): TGTGCCAGCAGTCGAAGACCGGGACAGGGGGCGGCCGGGGAGCTGTTTTTT.

V gene TRBV7-2 combines with J gene TRBJ2-6, with 10 positions matching TRBD1. This CDR3 contains 18 residues. Germline CDR1 and CDR2: SGHTA and FQGNSA. The V and J ends lost 2 bases and 1 base, in that order; junction bases with no gene match: 5. CDR3 in DNA: TGTGCCAGCAGCTTAAAGACAGGGGGCGCGTCTGGGGCCAACGTCCTGACTTTC. Its translation is CASSLKTGGASGANVLTF.